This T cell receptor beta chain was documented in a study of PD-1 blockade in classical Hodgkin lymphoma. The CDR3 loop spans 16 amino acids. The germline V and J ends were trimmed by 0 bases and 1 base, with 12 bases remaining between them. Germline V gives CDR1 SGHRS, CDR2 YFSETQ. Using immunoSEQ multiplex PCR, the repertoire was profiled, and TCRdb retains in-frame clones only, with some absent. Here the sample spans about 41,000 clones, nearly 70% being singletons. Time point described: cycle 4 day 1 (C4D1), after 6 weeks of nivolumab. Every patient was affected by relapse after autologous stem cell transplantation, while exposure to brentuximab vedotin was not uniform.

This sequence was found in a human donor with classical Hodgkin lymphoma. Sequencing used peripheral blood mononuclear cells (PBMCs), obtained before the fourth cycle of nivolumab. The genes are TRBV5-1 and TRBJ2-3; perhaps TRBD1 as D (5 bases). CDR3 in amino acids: CASSLGGATRTDTQYF. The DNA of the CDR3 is TGCGCCAGCAGCTTGGGTGGGGCCACCCGCACAGATACGCAGTATTTT. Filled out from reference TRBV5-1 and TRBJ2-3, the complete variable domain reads KAGVTQTPRYLIKTRGQQVTLSCSPISGHRSVSWYQQTPGQGLQFLFEYFSETQRNKGNFPGRFSGRQFSNSRSEMNVSTLELGDSALYLCASSLGGATRTDTQYFGPGTRLTVL.